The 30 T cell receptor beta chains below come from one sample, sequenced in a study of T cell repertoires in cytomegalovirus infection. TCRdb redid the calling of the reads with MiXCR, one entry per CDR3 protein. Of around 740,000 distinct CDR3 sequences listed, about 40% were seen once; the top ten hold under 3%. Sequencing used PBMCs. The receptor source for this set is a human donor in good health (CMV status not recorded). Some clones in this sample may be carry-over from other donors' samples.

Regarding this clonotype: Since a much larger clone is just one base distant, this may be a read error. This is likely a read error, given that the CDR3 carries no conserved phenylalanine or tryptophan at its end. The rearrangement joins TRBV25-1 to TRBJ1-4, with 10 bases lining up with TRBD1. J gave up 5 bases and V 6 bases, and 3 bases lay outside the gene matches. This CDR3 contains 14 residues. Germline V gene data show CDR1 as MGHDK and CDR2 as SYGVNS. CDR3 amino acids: CASSAGQGNEKLFC. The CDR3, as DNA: TGTGCCAGCAGCGCGGGACAGGGGAATGAAAAACTGTTTTGT.

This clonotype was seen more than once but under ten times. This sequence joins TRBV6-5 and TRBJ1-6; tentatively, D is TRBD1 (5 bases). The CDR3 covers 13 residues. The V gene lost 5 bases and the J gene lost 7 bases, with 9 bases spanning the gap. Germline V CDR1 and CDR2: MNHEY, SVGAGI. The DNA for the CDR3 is TGTGCCAGCAGTGGACACAAGAATTCACCCCTCCACTTT. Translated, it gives CASSGHKNSPLHF.

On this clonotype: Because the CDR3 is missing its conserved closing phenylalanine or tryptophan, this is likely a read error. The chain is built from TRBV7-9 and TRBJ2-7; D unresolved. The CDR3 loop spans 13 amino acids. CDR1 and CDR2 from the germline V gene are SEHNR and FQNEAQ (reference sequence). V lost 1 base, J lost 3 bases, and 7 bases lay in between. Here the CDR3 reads CASSLETDYEQYC. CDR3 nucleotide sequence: TGTGCCAGCAGCTTAGAGACGGACTACGAGCAGTACTGC.

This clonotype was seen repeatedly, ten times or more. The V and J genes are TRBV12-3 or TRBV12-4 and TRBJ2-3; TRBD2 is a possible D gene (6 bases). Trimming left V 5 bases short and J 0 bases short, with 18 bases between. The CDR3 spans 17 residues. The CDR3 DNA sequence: TGTGCCAGCAGTCTGAACCTCGGCGGGAAGAGCACAGATACGCAGTATTTT. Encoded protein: CASSLNLGGKSTDTQYF.

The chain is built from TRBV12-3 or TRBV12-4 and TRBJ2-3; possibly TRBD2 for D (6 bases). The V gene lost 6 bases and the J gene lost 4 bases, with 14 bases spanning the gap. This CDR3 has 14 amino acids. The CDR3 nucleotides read TGTGCCAGCAGCCCTGACCTAGCGTCAGATACGCAGTATTTT. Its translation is CASSPDLASDTQYF.

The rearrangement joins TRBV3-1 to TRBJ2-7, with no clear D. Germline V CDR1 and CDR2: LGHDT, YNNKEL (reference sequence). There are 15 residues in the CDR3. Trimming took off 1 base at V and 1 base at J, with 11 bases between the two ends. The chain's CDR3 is CASSQVGSSSYEQYF. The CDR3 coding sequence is TGTGCCAGCAGCCAAGTCGGGTCTTCGTCCTACGAGCAGTACTTC.

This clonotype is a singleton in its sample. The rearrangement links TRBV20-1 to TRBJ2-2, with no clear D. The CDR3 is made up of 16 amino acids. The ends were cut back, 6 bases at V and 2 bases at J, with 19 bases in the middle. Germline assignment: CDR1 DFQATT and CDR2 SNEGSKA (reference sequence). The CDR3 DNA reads TGCAGTGCCCTCGCGAGAGCTCTCCAAAACACCGGGGAGCTGTTTTTT. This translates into CSALARALQNTGELFF.

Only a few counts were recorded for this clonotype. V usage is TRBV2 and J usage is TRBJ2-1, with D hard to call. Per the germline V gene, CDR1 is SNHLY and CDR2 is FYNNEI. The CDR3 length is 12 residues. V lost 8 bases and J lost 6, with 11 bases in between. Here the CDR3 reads CASQVTVNEQFF. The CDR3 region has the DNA TGTGCCAGCCAGGTAACCGTCAATGAGCAGTTCTTC.

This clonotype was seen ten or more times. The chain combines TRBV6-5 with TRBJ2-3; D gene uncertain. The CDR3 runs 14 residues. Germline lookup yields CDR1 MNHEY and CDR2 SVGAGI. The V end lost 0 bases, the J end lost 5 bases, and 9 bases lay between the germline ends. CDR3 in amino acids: CASSYSPLKDTQYF. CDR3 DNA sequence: TGTGCCAGCAGTTACTCTCCATTGAAAGATACGCAGTATTTT.

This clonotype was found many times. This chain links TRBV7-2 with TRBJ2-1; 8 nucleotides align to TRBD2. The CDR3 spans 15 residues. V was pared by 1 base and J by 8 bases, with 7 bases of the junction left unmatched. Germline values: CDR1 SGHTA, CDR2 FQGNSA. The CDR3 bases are TGTGCCAGCAGCTTAGAAGGAAGCGGGAGTCATGAGCAGTTCTTC. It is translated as CASSLEGSGSHEQFF.

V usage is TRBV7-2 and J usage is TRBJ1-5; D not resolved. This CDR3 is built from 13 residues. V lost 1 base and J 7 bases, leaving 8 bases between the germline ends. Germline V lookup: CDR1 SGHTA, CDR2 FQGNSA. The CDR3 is CASSLERSQPQHF. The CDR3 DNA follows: TGTGCCAGCAGCTTAGAACGGAGCCAGCCCCAGCATTTT.

This chain's CDR3 is CASSASVNFGTDTQYF. The DNA for the CDR3 is TGTGCCAGCAGCGCCTCCGTAAACTTCGGCACAGATACGCAGTATTTT. The chain employs TRBV7-2 and TRBJ2-3; no reliable D call. Germline V CDR1 and CDR2: SGHTA, FQGNSA. Trimming removed 5 bases from V and 1 base from J, with 16 bases in between. The CDR3 consists of 16 residues.

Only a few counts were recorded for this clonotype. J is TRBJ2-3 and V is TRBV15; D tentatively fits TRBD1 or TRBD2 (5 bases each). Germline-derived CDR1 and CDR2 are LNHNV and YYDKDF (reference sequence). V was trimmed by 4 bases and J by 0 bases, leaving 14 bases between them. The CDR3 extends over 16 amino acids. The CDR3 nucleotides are TGTGCCACCAGCACTGGGACGGACGGAAGCACAGATACGCAGTATTTT. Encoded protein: CATSTGTDGSTDTQYF.

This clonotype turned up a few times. The CDR3, as DNA: TGTGCCAGCAGTGAAGAGGGGATCCTGCGGAGCAATGAGCAGTTCTTC. It encodes CASSEEGILRSNEQFF. The chain joins TRBV6-2 or TRBV6-3 to TRBJ2-1; D may correspond to TRBD1 or TRBD2 (5 bases each). Trimming removed 5 bases at V and 6 bases at J, with 20 bases between. The CDR3 contains 16 residues. The germline V gene has CDR1 MNHEY and CDR2 SVGEGT.

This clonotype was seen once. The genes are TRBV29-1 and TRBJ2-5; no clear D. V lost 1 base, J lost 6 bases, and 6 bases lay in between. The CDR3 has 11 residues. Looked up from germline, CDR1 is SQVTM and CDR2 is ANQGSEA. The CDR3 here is CSVEVLQTQYF. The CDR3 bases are TGCAGCGTTGAAGTCCTTCAGACCCAGTACTTC.

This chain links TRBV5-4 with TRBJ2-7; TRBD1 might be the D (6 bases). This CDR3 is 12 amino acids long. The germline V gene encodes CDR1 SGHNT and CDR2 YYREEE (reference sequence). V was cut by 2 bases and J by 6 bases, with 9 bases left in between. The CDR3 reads CASSLQGFEQYF. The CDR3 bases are TGTGCCAGCAGCTTACAGGGATTCGAGCAGTACTTC.

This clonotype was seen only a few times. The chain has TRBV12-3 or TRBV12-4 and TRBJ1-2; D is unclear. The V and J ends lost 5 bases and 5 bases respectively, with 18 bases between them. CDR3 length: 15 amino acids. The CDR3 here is CASSLAGPQGYGYTF. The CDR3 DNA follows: TGTGCCAGCAGTCTGGCCGGCCCTCAAGGGTATGGCTACACCTTC.

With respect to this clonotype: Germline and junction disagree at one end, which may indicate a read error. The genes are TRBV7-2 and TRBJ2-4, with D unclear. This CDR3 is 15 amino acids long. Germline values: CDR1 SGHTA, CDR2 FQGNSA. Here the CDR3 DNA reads TGTGACAGCAGCCACGGTAGGGTGGCCAAAAACAGTCAGTACTTC. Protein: CDSSHGRVAKNSQYF.

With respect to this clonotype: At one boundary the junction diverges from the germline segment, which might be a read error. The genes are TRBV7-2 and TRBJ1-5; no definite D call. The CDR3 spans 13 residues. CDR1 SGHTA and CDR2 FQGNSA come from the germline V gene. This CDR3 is CASRLVRHQPQHF. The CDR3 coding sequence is TGTGCCAGCCGCTTAGTGCGTCATCAGCCCCAGCATTTT.

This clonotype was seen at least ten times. The chain's CDR3 is CASSHRDRDVYEQYF. The CDR3, as DNA: TGTGCCAGCAGCCACCGGGACAGGGACGTCTACGAGCAGTACTTC. This chain uses TRBV7-8 with TRBJ2-7; TRBD1 agrees at 9 bases. This CDR3 is 15 amino acids long. Per germline, CDR1 SGHVS and CDR2 FQNEAQ. V was clipped by 5 bases and J by 3 bases; unmatched bases: 8.

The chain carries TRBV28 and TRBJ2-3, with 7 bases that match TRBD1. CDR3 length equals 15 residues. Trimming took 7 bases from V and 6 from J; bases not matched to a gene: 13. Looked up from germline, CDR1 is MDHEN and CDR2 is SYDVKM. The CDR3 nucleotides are TGTGCCAGCATTCGTGGGGGCAGGGGGATGGATACGCAGTATTTT. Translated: CASIRGGRGMDTQYF.

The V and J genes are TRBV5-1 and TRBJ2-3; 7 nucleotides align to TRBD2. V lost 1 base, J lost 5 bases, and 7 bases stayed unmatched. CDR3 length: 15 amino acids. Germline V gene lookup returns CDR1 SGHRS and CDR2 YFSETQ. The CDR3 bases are TGCGCCAGCAGCTTGCGGGGGGTCTGGAAAGATACGCAGTATTTT. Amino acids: CASSLRGVWKDTQYF.

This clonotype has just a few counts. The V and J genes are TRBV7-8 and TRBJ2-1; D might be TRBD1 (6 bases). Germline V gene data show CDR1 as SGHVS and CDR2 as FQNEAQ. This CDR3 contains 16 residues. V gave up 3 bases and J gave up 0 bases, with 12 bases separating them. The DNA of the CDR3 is TGTGCCAGCAGCTTTAGGGGGTTAAGCTCCTACAATGAGCAGTTCTTC. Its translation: CASSFRGLSSYNEQFF.

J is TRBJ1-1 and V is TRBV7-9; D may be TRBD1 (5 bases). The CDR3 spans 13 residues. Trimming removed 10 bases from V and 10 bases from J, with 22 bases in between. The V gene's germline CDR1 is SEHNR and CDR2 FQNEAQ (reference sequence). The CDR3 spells CATRPPSGGRAFF. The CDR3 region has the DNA TGTGCCACCAGACCACCCAGTGGGGGGAGAGCTTTCTTT.

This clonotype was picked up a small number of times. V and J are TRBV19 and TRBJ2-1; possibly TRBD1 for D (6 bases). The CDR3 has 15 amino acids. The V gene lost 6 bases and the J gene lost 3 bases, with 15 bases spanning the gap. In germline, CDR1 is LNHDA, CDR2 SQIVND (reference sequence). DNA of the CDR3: TGTGCCAGTAGAGAACCCAGAGGGGGCTACAATGAGCAGTTCTTC. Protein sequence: CASREPRGGYNEQFF.

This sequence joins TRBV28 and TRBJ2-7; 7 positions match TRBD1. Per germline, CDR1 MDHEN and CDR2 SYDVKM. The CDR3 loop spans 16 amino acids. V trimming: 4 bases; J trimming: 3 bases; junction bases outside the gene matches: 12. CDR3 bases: TGTGCCAGCAGTTCTCGAAACAGGGGTCGGGACTACGAGCAGTACTTC. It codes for CASSSRNRGRDYEQYF.

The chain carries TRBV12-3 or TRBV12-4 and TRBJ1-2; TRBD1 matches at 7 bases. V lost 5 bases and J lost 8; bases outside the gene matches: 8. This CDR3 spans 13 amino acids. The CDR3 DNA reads TGTGCCAGCAGTATAGACAGGGTCAGAGGCTACACCTTC. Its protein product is CASSIDRVRGYTF.

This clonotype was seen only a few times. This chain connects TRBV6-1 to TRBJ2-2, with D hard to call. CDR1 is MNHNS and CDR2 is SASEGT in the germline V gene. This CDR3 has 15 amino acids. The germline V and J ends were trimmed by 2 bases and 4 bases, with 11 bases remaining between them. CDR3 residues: CASSERDRPTGELFF. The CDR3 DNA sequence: TGTGCCAGCAGTGAAAGGGATAGGCCCACCGGGGAGCTGTTTTTT.

Written as DNA, the CDR3 is TGTGCCAGCAGTTACAGGGGCGACGAGCAGTACTTC. This sequence encodes CASSYRGDEQYF. The chain employs TRBV6-2 or TRBV6-3 and TRBJ2-7, with a possible D match to TRBD1 (5 bases). CDR3 length: 12 residues. Germline V gives CDR1 MNHEY, CDR2 SVGEGT. V lost 2 bases and J 5 bases, leaving 7 bases between the germline ends.

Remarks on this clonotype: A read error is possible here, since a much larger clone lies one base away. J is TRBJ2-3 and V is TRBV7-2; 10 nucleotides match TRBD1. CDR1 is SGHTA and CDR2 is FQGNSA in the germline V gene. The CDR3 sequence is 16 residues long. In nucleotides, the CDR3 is TGTGCCCGCAGCTTAGTGGGGACAGGGGTGGCAGATACGCAGTATTTT. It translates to CARSLVGTGVADTQYF.